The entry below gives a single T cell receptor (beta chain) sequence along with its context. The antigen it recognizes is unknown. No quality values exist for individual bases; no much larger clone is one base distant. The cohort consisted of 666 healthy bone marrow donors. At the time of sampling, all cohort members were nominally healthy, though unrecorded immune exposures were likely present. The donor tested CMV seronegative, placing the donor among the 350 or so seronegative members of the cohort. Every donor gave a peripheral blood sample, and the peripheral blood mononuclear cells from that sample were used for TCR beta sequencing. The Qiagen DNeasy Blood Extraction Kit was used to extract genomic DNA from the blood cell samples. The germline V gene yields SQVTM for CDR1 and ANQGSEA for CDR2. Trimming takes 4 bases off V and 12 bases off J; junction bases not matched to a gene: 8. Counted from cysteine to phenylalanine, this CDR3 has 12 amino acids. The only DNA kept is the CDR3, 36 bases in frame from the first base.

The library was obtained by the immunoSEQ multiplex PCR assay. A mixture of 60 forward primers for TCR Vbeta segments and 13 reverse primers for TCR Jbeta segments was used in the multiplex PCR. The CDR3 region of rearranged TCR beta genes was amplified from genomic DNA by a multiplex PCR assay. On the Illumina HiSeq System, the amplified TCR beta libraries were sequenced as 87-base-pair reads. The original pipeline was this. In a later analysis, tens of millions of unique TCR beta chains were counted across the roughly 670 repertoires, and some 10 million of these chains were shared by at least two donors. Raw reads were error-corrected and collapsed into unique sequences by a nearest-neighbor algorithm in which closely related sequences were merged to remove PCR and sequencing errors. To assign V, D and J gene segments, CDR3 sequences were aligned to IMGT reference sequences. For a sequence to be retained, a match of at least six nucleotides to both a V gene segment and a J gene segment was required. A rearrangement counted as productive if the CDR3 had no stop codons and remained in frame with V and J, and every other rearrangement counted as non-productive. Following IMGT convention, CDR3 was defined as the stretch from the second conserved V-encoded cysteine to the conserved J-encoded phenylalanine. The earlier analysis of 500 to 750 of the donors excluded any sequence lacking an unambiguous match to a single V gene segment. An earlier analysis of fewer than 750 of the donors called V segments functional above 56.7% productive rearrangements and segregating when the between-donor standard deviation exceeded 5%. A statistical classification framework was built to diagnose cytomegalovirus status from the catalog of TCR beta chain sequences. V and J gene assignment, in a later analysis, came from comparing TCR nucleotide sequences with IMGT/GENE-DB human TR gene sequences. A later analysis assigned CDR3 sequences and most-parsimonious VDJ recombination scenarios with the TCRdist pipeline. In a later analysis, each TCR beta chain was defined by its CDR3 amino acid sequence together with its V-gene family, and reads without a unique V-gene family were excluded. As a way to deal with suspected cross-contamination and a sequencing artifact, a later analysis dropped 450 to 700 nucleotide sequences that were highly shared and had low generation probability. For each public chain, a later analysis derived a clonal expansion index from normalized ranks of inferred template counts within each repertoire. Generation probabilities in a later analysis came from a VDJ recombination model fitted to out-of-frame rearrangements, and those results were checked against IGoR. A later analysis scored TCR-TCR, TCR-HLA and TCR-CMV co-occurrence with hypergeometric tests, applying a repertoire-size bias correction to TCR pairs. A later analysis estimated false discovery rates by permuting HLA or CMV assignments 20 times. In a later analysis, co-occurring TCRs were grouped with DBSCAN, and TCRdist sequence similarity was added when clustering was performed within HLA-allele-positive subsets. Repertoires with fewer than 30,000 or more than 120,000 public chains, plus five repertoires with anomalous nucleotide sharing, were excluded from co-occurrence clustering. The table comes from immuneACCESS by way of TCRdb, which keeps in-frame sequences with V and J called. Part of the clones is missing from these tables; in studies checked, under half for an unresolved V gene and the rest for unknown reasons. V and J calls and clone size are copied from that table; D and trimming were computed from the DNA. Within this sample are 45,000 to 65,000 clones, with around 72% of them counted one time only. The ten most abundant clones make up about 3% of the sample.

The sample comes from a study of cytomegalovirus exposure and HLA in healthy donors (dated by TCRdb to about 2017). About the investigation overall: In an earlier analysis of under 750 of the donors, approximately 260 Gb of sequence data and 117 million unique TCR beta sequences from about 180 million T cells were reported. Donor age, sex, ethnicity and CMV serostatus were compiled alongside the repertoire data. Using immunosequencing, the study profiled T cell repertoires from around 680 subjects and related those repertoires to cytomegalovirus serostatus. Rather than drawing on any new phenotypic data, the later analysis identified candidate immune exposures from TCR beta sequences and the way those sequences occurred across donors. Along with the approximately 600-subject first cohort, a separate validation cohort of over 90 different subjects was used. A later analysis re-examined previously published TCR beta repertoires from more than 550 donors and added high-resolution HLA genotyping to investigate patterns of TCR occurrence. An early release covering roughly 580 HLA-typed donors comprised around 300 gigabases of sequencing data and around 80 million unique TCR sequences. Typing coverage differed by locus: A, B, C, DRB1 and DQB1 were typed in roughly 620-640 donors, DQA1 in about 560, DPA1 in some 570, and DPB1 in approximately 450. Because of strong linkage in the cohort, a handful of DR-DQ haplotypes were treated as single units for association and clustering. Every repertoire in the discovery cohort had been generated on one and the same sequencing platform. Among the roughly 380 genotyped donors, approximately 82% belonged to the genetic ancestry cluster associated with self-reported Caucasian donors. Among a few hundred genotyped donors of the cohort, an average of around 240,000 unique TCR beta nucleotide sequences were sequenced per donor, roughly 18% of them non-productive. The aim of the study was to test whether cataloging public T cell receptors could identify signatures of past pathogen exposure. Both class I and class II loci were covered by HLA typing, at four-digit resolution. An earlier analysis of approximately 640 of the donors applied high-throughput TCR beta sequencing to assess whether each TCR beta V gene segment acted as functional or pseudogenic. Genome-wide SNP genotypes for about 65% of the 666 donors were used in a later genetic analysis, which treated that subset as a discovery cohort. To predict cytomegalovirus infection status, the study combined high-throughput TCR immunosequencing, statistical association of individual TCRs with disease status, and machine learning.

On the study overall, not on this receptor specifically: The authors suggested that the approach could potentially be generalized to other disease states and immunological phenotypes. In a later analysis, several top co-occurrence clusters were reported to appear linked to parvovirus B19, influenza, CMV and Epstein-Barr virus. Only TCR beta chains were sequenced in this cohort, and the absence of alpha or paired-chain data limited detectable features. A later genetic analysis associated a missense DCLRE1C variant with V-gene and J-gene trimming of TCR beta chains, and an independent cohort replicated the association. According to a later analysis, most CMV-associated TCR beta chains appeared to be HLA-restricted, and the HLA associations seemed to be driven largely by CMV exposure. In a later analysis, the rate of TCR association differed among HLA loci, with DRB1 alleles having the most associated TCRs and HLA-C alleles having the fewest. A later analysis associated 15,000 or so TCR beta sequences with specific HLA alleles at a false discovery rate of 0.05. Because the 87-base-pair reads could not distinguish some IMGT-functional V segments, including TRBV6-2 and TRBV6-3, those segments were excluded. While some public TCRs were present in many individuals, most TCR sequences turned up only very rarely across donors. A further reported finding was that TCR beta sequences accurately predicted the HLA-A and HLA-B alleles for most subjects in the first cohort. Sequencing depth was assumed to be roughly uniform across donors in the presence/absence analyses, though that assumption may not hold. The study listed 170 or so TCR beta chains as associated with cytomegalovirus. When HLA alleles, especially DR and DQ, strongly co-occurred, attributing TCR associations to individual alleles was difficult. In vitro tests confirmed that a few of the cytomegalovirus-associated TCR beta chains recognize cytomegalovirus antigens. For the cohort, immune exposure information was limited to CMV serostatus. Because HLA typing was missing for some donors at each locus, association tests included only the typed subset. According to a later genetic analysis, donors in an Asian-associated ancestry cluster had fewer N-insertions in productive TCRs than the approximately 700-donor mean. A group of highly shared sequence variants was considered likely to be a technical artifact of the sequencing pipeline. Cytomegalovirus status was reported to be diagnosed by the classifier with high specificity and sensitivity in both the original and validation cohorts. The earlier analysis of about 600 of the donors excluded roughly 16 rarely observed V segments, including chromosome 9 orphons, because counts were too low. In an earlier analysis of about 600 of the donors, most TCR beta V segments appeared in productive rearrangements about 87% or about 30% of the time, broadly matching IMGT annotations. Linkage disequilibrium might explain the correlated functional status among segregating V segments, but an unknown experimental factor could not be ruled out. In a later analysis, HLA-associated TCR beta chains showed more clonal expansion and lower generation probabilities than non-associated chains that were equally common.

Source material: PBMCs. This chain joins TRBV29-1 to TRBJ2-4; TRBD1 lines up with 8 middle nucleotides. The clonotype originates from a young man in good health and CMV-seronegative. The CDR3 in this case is CSVASDRDRQYF. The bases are TGCAGCGTTGCGTCGGACAGGGATCGTCAGTACTTC.